These 23 T cell receptor beta chains were sequenced from one sample in a study of response to subunit inactivated influenza vaccine (dated by TCRdb to about 2018). Library generation was performed with RT-PCR. TCRdb records Illumina HiSeq 2500 as the sequencer. TCRdb handled the public reads itself, with Q25 trimming in fastp and clone calling in MiXCR, and kept productive beta chains. Merged by CDR3 protein, the rows form single entries marked with the most common genes and DNA. The sample table holds some 640,000 distinct CDR3 sequences, of which 14% were seen once. The ten largest clones capture less than 7% of the sample. The specimen comprised PBMCs from blood, sampled around 14 days before vaccination. These receptors were taken from a man between 45 and 60 years old who received an inactivated influenza vaccine. Donor details come from another sample of the same person, matched by shared clones.

A few counts support this clonotype. This chain joins TRBV6-6 and TRBJ1-4; no clear D gene. The CDR3 is 11 amino acids. Germline values: CDR1 MNHNY, CDR2 SVGAGI (reference sequence). V was clipped by 6 bases and J by 7 bases, with 6 bases between them. This chain's CDR3 is CASSPLEKLFF. The DNA of the CDR3 is TGTGCCAGCAGCCCCCTTGAAAAACTGTTTTTT.

Turning to this clonotype: At one boundary the junction diverges from the germline segment, which might be a read error. This chain uses TRBV12-5 with TRBJ2-1, with unresolved D. The germline V gene encodes CDR1 LGHNT and CDR2 FRNRAP. This CDR3 has 11 residues. This CDR3 is CASGLGLRLLF. The CDR3 region has the DNA TGTGCTAGTGGTTTGGGGCTGCGTCTGCTCTTC.

V and J are TRBV7-2 and TRBJ2-5; no clear D. Germline V gene data show CDR1 as SGHTA and CDR2 as FQGNSA. The CDR3 runs to 13 residues. The V end was cut by 2 bases, the J end by 4 bases, with 8 bases between. CDR3 residues: CASSLWLRETQYF. CDR3 sequence (DNA): TGTGCCAGCAGCTTATGGCTAAGAGAGACCCAGTACTTC.

This clonotype occurred a few times. This chain links TRBV2 with TRBJ2-1, with D unclear. The CDR3 has 13 amino acids. The germline CDR1 and CDR2 sequences are SNHLY and FYNNEI. V was cut by 4 bases and J by 5 bases, with 9 bases left in between. In DNA form, the CDR3 reads TGTGCCAGCAGTGTACGGAGTAACAATGAGCAGTTCTTC. Translating it yields CASSVRSNNEQFF.

This clonotype was picked up a small number of times. The chain uses TRBV27 and TRBJ2-1; D may be TRBD2 (5 bases). V dropped 3 bases and J dropped 6 bases, with 9 bases sitting between them. Germline-derived CDR1 and CDR2 are MNHEY and SMNVEV (reference sequence). The CDR3 is 13 residues long. CDR3 nucleotide sequence: TGTGCCAGCAGTTTCTCCGGGGTCAATGAGCAGTTCTTC. Residues: CASSFSGVNEQFF.

This clonotype was recorded a few times. J is TRBJ2-7 and V is TRBV28; D call uncertain. CDR1 and CDR2 (germline): MDHEN, SYDVKM. Trimming shortened V by 10 bases and J by 3 bases, and 10 bases separated the two germline ends. CDR3 length: 11 residues. CDR3 sequence (DNA): TGTGCCACCTCCCTGCGCTACGAGCAGTACTTC. This sequence encodes CATSLRYEQYF.

This clonotype occurred a few times. The chain carries TRBV4-1 and TRBJ1-1, with 7 bases identical to TRBD1. The J segment lost 4 bases and the V segment lost 0 bases, leaving 8 bases of the junction unmatched. The CDR3 is 16 amino acids. CDR1 is MGHRA and CDR2 is YSYEKL in the germline V gene. The CDR3 loop is CASSQDIRAGGTEAFF. Here the CDR3 DNA reads TGCGCCAGCAGCCAAGATATTCGGGCAGGGGGCACTGAAGCTTTCTTT.

This clonotype was recorded a few times. The chain uses TRBV7-8 and TRBJ2-7; TRBD2 might be the D (6 bases). The V gene's germline CDR1 is SGHVS and CDR2 FQNEAQ. Deletions cut 1 base from V and 2 bases from J, with 15 bases between. The CDR3 runs to 16 residues. CDR3 in amino acids: CASSLGNRENPYEQYF. In DNA, the CDR3 is TGTGCCAGCAGCTTAGGGAATCGGGAGAACCCCTACGAGCAGTACTTC. Full variable domain (rest looked up from reference TRBV7-8 and TRBJ2-7): GAGVSQSPRYKVAKRGQDVALRCDPISGHVSLFWYQQALGQGPEFLTYFQNEAQLDKSGLPSDRFFAERPEGSVSTLKIQRTQQEDSAVYLCASSLGNRENPYEQYFGPGTRLTVT.

The V call is TRBV5-1, the J call TRBJ2-7, with no clear D. The CDR3 contains 13 residues. Trimming removed 2 bases at V and 1 base at J, with 7 bases between. Looked up from germline, CDR1 is SGHRS and CDR2 is YFSETQ. The CDR3 coding sequence is TGCGCCAGCAGCTTAGGGATGTCCTACGAGCAGTACTTC. It is translated as CASSLGMSYEQYF. The whole variable domain, remainder taken from reference TRBV5-1 and TRBJ2-7, is KAGVTQTPRYLIKTRGQQVTLSCSPISGHRSVSWYQQTPGQGLQFLFEYFSETQRNKGNFPGRFSGRQFSNSRSEMNVSTLELGDSALYLCASSLGMSYEQYFGPGTRLTVT.

This clonotype was recorded a few times. The chain recombines TRBV27 with TRBJ2-7; D gene uncertain. With 5 bases removed from V and 3 bases from J, the gap between germline ends came to 14 bases. The CDR3 runs to 14 residues. Germline V gene lookup returns CDR1 MNHEY and CDR2 SMNVEV (reference sequence). The CDR3 loop reads CASSPDLPFYEQYF. Here the CDR3 DNA reads TGTGCCAGCAGTCCGGACCTCCCCTTCTACGAGCAGTACTTC.

This clonotype was detected a few times. V is TRBV5-1 and J is TRBJ1-1; D is possibly TRBD1 (5 bases). V dropped 4 bases and J dropped 11 bases, with 18 bases sitting between them. Germline-derived CDR1 and CDR2 are SGHRS and YFSETQ. CDR3 length equals 13 residues. CDR3 coding DNA: TGCGCCAGCAGCCTCACCGGGGAGGGGAAGGCTTTCTTT. It is translated as CASSLTGEGKAFF.

This clonotype was seen repeatedly, ten times or more. This chain joins TRBV5-1 and TRBJ1-2; no clear D gene. Trimming pared 0 bases from V and 4 bases from J, leaving 10 bases between. Germline CDR1 and CDR2: SGHRS and YFSETQ. This CDR3 has 14 residues. CDR3 nucleotides: TGCGCCAGCAGCTTGGATGGAGGGAGCTATGGCTACACCTTC. Translation gives CASSLDGGSYGYTF.

This chain connects TRBV7-9 to TRBJ2-2; 11 bases are shared with TRBD1. Germline V gives CDR1 SEHNR, CDR2 FQNEAQ (reference sequence). The V and J ends lost 5 bases and 4 bases, in that order; junction bases with no gene match: 9. This CDR3 comprises 17 residues. The CDR3 nucleotides are TGTGCCAGCAGCCACTGGACAGGGGGCGACGGCACCGGGGAGCTGTTTTTT. It codes for CASSHWTGGDGTGELFF.

The gene calls are TRBV7-2 and TRBJ2-7; 8 bases line up with TRBD1. Germline loops: CDR1 SGHTA, CDR2 FQGNSA. The J segment lost 2 bases and the V segment lost 3 bases, leaving 6 bases of the junction unmatched. CDR3 length: 15 residues. The CDR3 DNA is TGTGCCAGCAGCTTCAGGACAGGGAAAGCCTACGAGCAGTACTTC. Translation gives CASSFRTGKAYEQYF.

The rearrangement joins TRBV12-3 or TRBV12-4 to TRBJ2-1; D unresolved. Trimming removed 6 bases from V and 10 bases from J, with 16 bases in between. The CDR3 runs 13 residues. CDR3 protein: CASRSDLPLEQFF. In DNA form, the CDR3 reads TGTGCCAGCAGGAGTGACCTGCCATTAGAGCAGTTCTTC.

This clonotype has only a few counts. The rearrangement links TRBV25-1 to TRBJ2-1; TRBD2 agrees at 10 bases. Trimming took 6 bases from V and 2 from J; bases not matched to a gene: 1. The germline CDR1 and CDR2 sequences are MGHDK and SYGVNS. The CDR3 runs 14 residues. The CDR3 reads CASRLAGPYNEQFF. The CDR3 DNA reads as TGTGCCAGCAGACTAGCGGGGCCCTACAATGAGCAGTTCTTC.

DNA for the CDR3: TGTGCCAGCAGTTACTCGGGGGCCAAGCCGGACTACGAGCAGTACTTC. It specifies CASSYSGAKPDYEQYF. The chain carries TRBV6-2 or TRBV6-3 and TRBJ2-7, with D perhaps TRBD1 (6 bases). V was pared by 0 bases and J by 3 bases, with 15 bases between. The germline V gene encodes CDR1 MNHEY and CDR2 SVGEGT. This CDR3 has 16 amino acids.

This clonotype has just a few counts. The CDR3 protein is CASSGEGAYEQYF. The DNA for the CDR3 is TGCGCCAGCAGTGGGGAAGGGGCCTACGAGCAGTACTTC. This chain links TRBV5-1 with TRBJ2-7; D perhaps matches TRBD1 (5 bases). V dropped 5 bases and J dropped 2 bases, with 11 bases sitting between them. Germline assignment: CDR1 SGHRS and CDR2 YFSETQ. The CDR3 covers 13 residues.

The chain employs TRBV14 and TRBJ2-1; 7 bases line up with TRBD2. CDR1 and CDR2 from the germline V gene are SGHDN and FVKESK. Trimming took 4 bases from V and 0 from J; bases not matched to a gene: 9. CDR3 length: 17 amino acids. The CDR3 region is CASSPRLGLLSYNEQFF. The CDR3 coding sequence is TGTGCCAGCAGCCCGCGCTTGGGACTACTCTCCTACAATGAGCAGTTCTTC.

This clonotype has only a few counts. The J gene is TRBJ2-1, the V gene TRBV5-1, with D possibly called TRBD1 or TRBD2 (6 bases each). The CDR3 contains 14 residues. Germline V CDR1 and CDR2: SGHRS, YFSETQ. The V end lost 4 bases, the J end lost 3 bases, and 11 bases lay between the germline ends. CDR3: CASSAGQLYNEQFF. The CDR3 bases are TGCGCCAGCAGCGCGGGACAACTCTACAATGAGCAGTTCTTC.

This chain uses TRBV29-1 with TRBJ2-7; 8 nucleotides match TRBD1. The CDR3 extends over 12 amino acids. Germline V CDR1 and CDR2: SQVTM, ANQGSEA. Trimming at V came to 3 bases and at J to 5 bases, leaving 3 bases not matched to a gene. The CDR3 nucleotides read TGCAGCGTTGAGGAACAGGGGGACGAGCAGTACTTC. Its protein product is CSVEEQGDEQYF.

The rearrangement joins TRBV25-1 to TRBJ2-1; D is possibly TRBD2 (6 bases). The CDR3 has 15 residues. The germline gives CDR1 MGHDK, CDR2 SYGVNS. V was pared by 2 bases and J by 9 bases, with 17 bases between. The CDR3: CASSETPGTEGEQFF. The CDR3 nucleotides read TGTGCCAGCAGTGAAACCCCCGGGACTGAAGGTGAGCAGTTCTTC.

This clonotype was seen ten or more times. This chain connects TRBV5-1 to TRBJ2-1; maybe TRBD2 (6 bases). Germline CDR1 reads SGHRS; CDR2 reads YFSETQ. CDR3 length: 12 residues. V lost 4 bases and J lost 8, with 10 bases in between. The CDR3 loop is CASSPEGHEQFF. The CDR3 DNA is TGCGCCAGCAGCCCGGAGGGGCATGAGCAGTTCTTC.